One sample yielded the 27 T cell receptor beta chains listed below, sequenced in a study of response to subunit inactivated influenza vaccine. In TCRdb, the RT-PCR reads were re-called with MiXCR into one record per CDR3 protein. The sample holds 550,000 to 800,000 distinct CDR3 sequences; 15% to 19% are singletons and the top ten take around a tenth. The material was PBMCs from blood, obtained about 13 days after vaccination. The receptors stem from a man aged 45-65 years who received an inactivated influenza vaccine.

The gene calls are TRBV5-6 and TRBJ2-3, with 7 bases matching TRBD2. The CDR3 runs to 16 residues. Germline CDR1 and CDR2: SGHDT and YYEEEE. Trimming at V came to 1 base and at J to 3 bases, leaving 8 bases not matched to a gene. This chain's CDR3 is CASSLLSGEITDTQYF. CDR3 in DNA: TGTGCCAGCAGCTTGCTCAGCGGGGAAATAACAGATACGCAGTATTTT.

This chain links TRBV6-5 with TRBJ2-5; D perhaps matches TRBD2 (5 bases). The CDR3 is 15 residues long. V was clipped by 4 bases and J by 5 bases, with 17 bases between them. Germline V gives CDR1 MNHEY, CDR2 SVGAGI. CDR3 in amino acids: CASSSKEELGETQYF. The CDR3 coding sequence is TGTGCCAGCAGTTCCAAGGAGGAATTGGGGGAGACCCAGTACTTC.

The rearrangement links TRBV6-2 or TRBV6-3 to TRBJ2-7, with TRBD2 identical over 7 bases. The V segment lost 3 bases and the J segment 2 bases; nucleotides outside the gene matches: 7. The V gene's germline CDR1 is MNHEY and CDR2 SVGEGT. This CDR3 contains 15 residues. This chain's CDR3 is CASSYRLAAAYEQYF. The CDR3 DNA is TGTGCCAGCAGTTATCGGCTAGCGGCCGCCTACGAGCAGTACTTC.

This clonotype was seen a handful of times. At one end, the junction sequence differs from germline, possibly due to a read error. The gene calls are TRBV20-1 and TRBJ1-2; no clear D gene. This CDR3 has 12 residues. Germline CDR1 is DFQATT and CDR2 is SNEGSKA (reference sequence). The CDR3 loop is CSARRQVYGYPF. CDR3 sequence (DNA): TGCAGTGCTAGGCGGCAGGTCTATGGCTACCCCTTC.

V and J are TRBV3-1 and TRBJ2-7; unclear D gene. Trimming cost V 0 bases and J 6 bases, with 6 bases left between them. CDR1 and CDR2 from the germline V gene are LGHDT and YNNKEL (reference sequence). The CDR3 length is 12 residues. CDR3 sequence (DNA): TGTGCCAGCAGCCAAGAAGGGTTCGAGCAGTACTTC. Protein sequence: CASSQEGFEQYF.

This clonotype was seen a few times. The chain has TRBV7-6 and TRBJ1-5; 11 bases line up with TRBD1. CDR3 length: 14 residues. The germline gives CDR1 SGHVS, CDR2 FNYEAQ. The V and J ends lost 5 bases and 6 bases, in that order; junction bases with no gene match: 3. The CDR3: CASSRDRGGQPQHF. The CDR3, as DNA: TGTGCCAGCAGCCGGGACAGGGGGGGTCAGCCCCAGCATTTT.

At least ten counts were recorded for this clonotype. The rearrangement joins TRBV29-1 to TRBJ2-3; D remains ambiguous. Deletions cut 2 bases from V and 3 bases from J, with 15 bases between. The CDR3 sequence is 15 residues long. The germline V gene has CDR1 SQVTM and CDR2 ANQGSEA. CDR3 sequence reads: CSVEIDFRRTDTQYF. DNA for the CDR3: TGCAGCGTTGAAATTGATTTCCGTCGGACAGATACGCAGTATTTT.

This clonotype was recorded at least ten times. The V gene is TRBV27, the J gene TRBJ2-7, with D maybe TRBD2 (6 bases). Germline V gene sequence: CDR1 MNHEY, CDR2 SMNVEV (reference sequence). V was pared by 4 bases and J by 0 bases, with 13 bases between. The CDR3 consists of 15 residues. The CDR3 DNA is TGTGCCAGCAGTTACCAGGACGGGAGCTCCTACGAGCAGTACTTC. Translation: CASSYQDGSSYEQYF.

For this clonotype: A much more abundant neighbour one base away suggests this may be a read error. This chain links TRBV5-1 with TRBJ2-1; D gene uncertain. CDR1 is SGHRS and CDR2 is YFSETQ in the germline V gene. This CDR3 has 12 residues. DNA for the CDR3: TGCGCCAGCAGCTGGACGGTCACAGAGCAGCTCTTC. It specifies CASSWTVTEQLF.

This clonotype was seen at least ten times. The chain couples TRBV5-5 to TRBJ2-1, with TRBD2 identical over 9 bases. This CDR3 has 18 residues. V shed 4 bases and J 7 bases; nucleotides not matched to a gene: 18. Germline assignment: CDR1 SGHKS and CDR2 YYEKEE (reference sequence). CDR3 in DNA: TGTGCCAGCAGCAGAACCCTAATTAGCGGGGGCTCGTGGAATGAGCAGTTCTTC. This encodes CASSRTLISGGSWNEQFF.

V usage is TRBV5-1 and J usage is TRBJ2-3, with D perhaps given as TRBD1 or TRBD2 (5 bases each). Germline CDR1 is SGHRS and CDR2 is YFSETQ. This CDR3 is 15 amino acids long. Trimming removed 0 bases from V and 2 bases from J, with 10 bases in between. This CDR3 reads CASSLGPGTTDTQYF. In nucleotides, the CDR3 is TGCGCCAGCAGCTTGGGACCCGGGACCACAGATACGCAGTATTTT.

The chain uses TRBV10-3 and TRBJ2-1; 7 bases line up with TRBD2. Germline-derived CDR1 and CDR2 are ENHRY and SYGVKD. The CDR3 contains 13 residues. Trimming at V came to 2 bases and at J to 6 bases, leaving 1 base not matched to a gene. The CDR3 DNA reads TGTGCCATCAGTGAGGGCGGGGGCAATGAGCAGTTCTTC. It encodes CAISEGGGNEQFF.

This clonotype was seen a few times. The chain uses TRBV18 and TRBJ2-7, with TRBD2 matching over 9 bases. CDR1 is KGHSH, CDR2 LQKENI, per germline. The J segment lost 4 bases and the V segment lost 0 bases, leaving 4 bases of the junction unmatched. This CDR3 comprises 15 residues. In DNA form, the CDR3 reads TGTGCCAGCTCACCACCGATGGCGGGAGGGTACGAGCAGTACTTC. Translated: CASSPPMAGGYEQYF. The variable domain in full, completed from reference TRBV18 and TRBJ2-7, reads NAGVMQNPRHLVRRRGQEARLRCSPMKGHSHVYWYRQLPEEGLKFMVYLQKENIIDESGMPKERFSAEFPKEGPSILRIQQVVRGDSAAYFCASSPPMAGGYEQYFGPGTRLTVT.

The chain employs TRBV29-1 and TRBJ2-6; D not certain. Per the germline V gene, CDR1 is SQVTM and CDR2 is ANQGSEA. CDR3 length equals 13 residues. V lost 4 bases, J lost 8 bases, and 12 bases lay in between. The CDR3 bases are TGCAGCGTTGGGGCAGGTACGACCAACGTCCTGACTTTC. Protein product: CSVGAGTTNVLTF. Using reference TRBV29-1 and TRBJ2-6 for the parts outside the CDR3, the full variable domain is SAVISQKPSRDICQRGTSLTIQCQVDSQVTMMFWYRQQPGQSLTLIATANQGSEATYESGFVIDKFPISRPNLTFSTLTVSNMSPEDSSIYLCSVGAGTTNVLTFGAGSRLTVL.

The chain uses TRBV19 and TRBJ1-2, with 10 bases matching TRBD1. J gave up 2 bases and V 7 bases, and 10 bases lay outside the gene matches. The CDR3 has 16 amino acids. Germline assignment: CDR1 LNHDA and CDR2 SQIVND (reference sequence). The CDR3 DNA is TGTGCCAGTACCAACCCCGGACAGGGGGGAAACTATGGCTACACCTTC. This gives the protein CASTNPGQGGNYGYTF.

This clonotype occurred a few times. The CDR3 protein is CSVGGSGANVLTF. The CDR3 DNA reads as TGCAGTGTAGGGGGGTCTGGGGCCAACGTCCTGACTTTC. V usage is TRBV20-1 and J usage is TRBJ2-6; the D gene could be TRBD1 or TRBD2 (6 bases each). V gave up 7 bases and J gave up 1 base, with 8 bases separating them. The CDR3 has 13 residues. CDR1 is DFQATT and CDR2 is SNEGSKA in the germline V gene (reference sequence).

This clonotype was observed a few times. The V call is TRBV29-1, the J call TRBJ2-3; D is tentatively TRBD1 or TRBD2 (6 bases each). Looked up from germline, CDR1 is SQVTM and CDR2 is ANQGSEA. The CDR3 spans 14 residues. Trimming shortened V by 8 bases and J by 2 bases, and 17 bases separated the two germline ends. For the CDR3, the DNA is TGCAGCACTTGGGGGGCTTTCCACACAGATACGCAGTATTTT. This codes for CSTWGAFHTDTQYF.

Many counts were recorded for this clonotype. J is TRBJ2-1 and V is TRBV27; D unclear. CDR3 size: 12 residues. V lost 4 bases to trimming and J lost 5 bases, with 6 bases between them. Germline-derived CDR1 and CDR2 are MNHEY and SMNVEV (reference sequence). The CDR3 coding sequence is TGTGCCAGCAGTTATATGAACAATGAGCAGTTCTTC. The encoded protein is CASSYMNNEQFF.

This clonotype was observed a few times. This chain links TRBV6-1 with TRBJ2-1; 12 bases line up with TRBD2. The germline V gene encodes CDR1 MNHNS and CDR2 SASEGT. V shed 4 bases, J shed 0 bases, and the junction held 7 bases outside the gene matches. The CDR3 spans 18 residues. CDR3 protein: CASSVLAGGRGSYNEQFF. CDR3 sequence (DNA): TGTGCCAGCAGTGTGCTAGCGGGAGGGAGGGGCTCCTACAATGAGCAGTTCTTC.

The chain has TRBV25-1 and TRBJ2-6; no definite D call. V lost 4 bases and J lost 3, with 7 bases in between. Germline lookup yields CDR1 MGHDK and CDR2 SYGVNS. The CDR3 is made up of 14 amino acids. The CDR3 loop reads CASSVSGGANVLTF. In DNA form, the CDR3 reads TGTGCCAGCAGTGTGTCTGGTGGGGCCAACGTCCTGACTTTC. Filled out from reference TRBV25-1 and TRBJ2-6, the complete variable domain reads EADIYQTPRYLVIGTGKKITLECSQTMGHDKMYWYQQDPGMELHLIHYSYGVNSTEKGDLSSESTVSRIRTEHFPLTLESARPSHTSQYLCASSVSGGANVLTFGAGSRLTVL.

CDR3 residues: CSDRQGSYGYTF. Written as DNA, the CDR3 is TGCAGCGACCGACAGGGGAGCTATGGCTACACCTTC. J is TRBJ1-2 and V is TRBV29-1, with 8 positions matching TRBD1. Unmatched junction bases numbered 5, after V lost 7 bases and J lost 4 bases. Per the germline V gene, CDR1 is SQVTM and CDR2 is ANQGSEA. The CDR3 extends over 12 amino acids.

The chain recombines TRBV6-1 with TRBJ2-2, with 11 positions matching TRBD2. The CDR3 sequence is 18 residues long. V trimming: 3 bases; J trimming: 1 base; junction bases outside the gene matches: 7. Germline V gene data show CDR1 as MNHNS and CDR2 as SASEGT. The CDR3 DNA follows: TGTGCCAGCAGTGATAGTCCGGGACTAGCGGTGAACACCGGGGAGCTGTTTTTT. This encodes CASSDSPGLAVNTGELFF.

J is TRBJ2-7 and V is TRBV6-2 or TRBV6-3; 15 nucleotides agree with TRBD2. Looked up from germline, CDR1 is MNHEY and CDR2 is SVGEGT. The J segment lost 2 bases and the V segment lost 5 bases, leaving 19 bases of the junction unmatched. The CDR3 is 21 residues long. DNA for the CDR3: TGTGCCAGCAGTACCCGGACAGGGCCCGGGACTAGCGGGAGGCTGACCTACGAGCAGTACTTC. As protein: CASSTRTGPGTSGRLTYEQYF.

This clonotype was seen more than once but under ten times. The chain carries TRBV13 and TRBJ2-1; 9 bases fit TRBD2. From germline, CDR1 is PRHDT and CDR2 FYEKMQ (reference sequence). V dropped 4 bases and J dropped 8; count of bases not matched to a gene: 9. The CDR3 length is 15 residues. The chain's CDR3 is CASSSGLAQAHEQFF. The CDR3 DNA follows: TGTGCCAGCAGCTCCGGACTAGCGCAGGCCCATGAGCAGTTCTTC.

The chain combines TRBV6-2 or TRBV6-3 with TRBJ1-1, with D perhaps matching TRBD1 (5 bases). The CDR3 sequence is 14 residues long. The V gene lost 4 bases and the J gene lost 2 bases, with 11 bases spanning the gap. Germline lookup yields CDR1 MNHEY and CDR2 SVGEGT. The CDR3 loop is CASSWGNSNTEAFF. The CDR3 DNA reads TGTGCCAGCAGTTGGGGGAACAGCAACACTGAAGCTTTCTTT.

The chain carries TRBV29-1 and TRBJ2-2; D ambiguous. V was trimmed by 4 bases and J by 4 bases, leaving 7 bases between them. Germline V gene lookup returns CDR1 SQVTM and CDR2 ANQGSEA. This CDR3 contains 12 residues. As DNA, the CDR3 is TGCAGCGTTGGCCAGATCACCGGGGAGCTGTTTTTT. It translates to CSVGQITGELFF.

The chain joins TRBV6-2 or TRBV6-3 to TRBJ2-1; D not certain. The CDR3 runs 11 residues. Looked up from germline, CDR1 is MNHEY and CDR2 is SVGEGT. The V end lost 5 bases, the J end lost 8 bases, and 7 bases lay between the germline ends. The CDR3 loop is CASSLMYEQFF. The CDR3, as DNA: TGTGCCAGCAGTCTCATGTATGAGCAGTTCTTC.